Below are 17 T cell receptor beta chains sequenced from a single sample in a study of T cell repertoires in cytomegalovirus infection. TCRdb ran MiXCR on the reads and lists one entry per CDR3 protein. Of more than 250,000 distinct CDR3 sequences listed, roughly 15% are singletons. The source material was PBMCs. The receptor source for this set is a human donor in good health (CMV status not recorded). Some clones in this sample may be carry-over from other donors' samples.

This clonotype appeared many times. V gene TRBV11-3 combines with J gene TRBJ2-1; D may correspond to TRBD1 or TRBD2 (5 bases each). V was shortened by 5 bases and J by 8 bases, with 16 bases between the two germline ends. This CDR3 comprises 14 residues. Germline CDR1 reads SGHNT; CDR2 reads YENEEA. The CDR3 protein is CASSPRVGVDEQFF. The CDR3 DNA sequence: TGTGCCAGCAGCCCCCGGGTGGGGGTCGATGAGCAGTTCTTC.

The table lists this clonotype with many counts. The chain uses TRBV5-1 and TRBJ1-1; D gene ambiguous. The CDR3 length is 15 residues. Germline-derived CDR1 and CDR2 are SGHRS and YFSETQ. V lost 0 bases to trimming and J lost 6 bases, with 15 bases between them. The DNA for the CDR3 is TGCGCCAGCAGCTTGGATCCAGGAGTGGCCTCTGAAGCTTTCTTT. Translation: CASSLDPGVASEAFF.

This clonotype has at least ten counts. The rearrangement uses TRBV20-1 and TRBJ2-3; 8 bases agree with TRBD2. This CDR3 is built from 15 residues. V lost 5 bases to trimming and J lost 2 bases; unmatched junction nucleotides: 9. Per germline, CDR1 DFQATT and CDR2 SNEGSKA (reference sequence). The CDR3 here is CSAFVGGGYTDTQYF. DNA for the CDR3: TGCAGTGCTTTCGTTGGCGGGGGGTACACAGATACGCAGTATTTT.

The gene calls are TRBV4-1 and TRBJ1-6; TRBD1 agrees at 8 bases. The CDR3 contains 16 residues. J was trimmed by 8 bases and V by 0 bases; bases with no gene match: 6. The germline V gene has CDR1 MGHRA and CDR2 YSYEKL. The CDR3 DNA follows: TGCGCCAGCAGCCAAGAAGGTACAGGGGGTTATTCACCCCTCCACTTT. Protein: CASSQEGTGGYSPLHF.

This clonotype has a handful of counts. The chain carries TRBV20-1 and TRBJ1-2, with D hard to call. CDR1 and CDR2 from the germline V gene are DFQATT and SNEGSKA (reference sequence). Trimming cost V 3 bases and J 4 bases, with 12 bases left between them. The length of the CDR3 is 13 residues. The CDR3 DNA reads as TGCAGTGCTAGTTTTCGCCAAGCCTATGGCTACACCTTC. The encoded protein is CSASFRQAYGYTF.

In its sample, this clonotype was seen a few times. This sequence joins TRBV12-3 or TRBV12-4 and TRBJ2-5; TRBD1 aligns across 7 bases. V shed 5 bases, J shed 5 bases, and the junction held 5 bases outside the gene matches. The CDR3 consists of 13 residues. The CDR3 spells CASSLRGMETQYF. CDR3 in DNA: TGTGCCAGCAGTCTCAGGGGGATGGAGACCCAGTACTTC.

This clonotype was seen repeatedly, ten times or more. The V gene is TRBV7-3, the J gene TRBJ2-1, with TRBD2 as a possible D gene (6 bases). The CDR3 has 13 amino acids. Per germline, CDR1 SGHTA and CDR2 FQGTGA. Trimming took off 2 bases at V and 9 bases at J, with 11 bases between the two ends. CDR3 DNA sequence: TGTGCCAGCAGCTTATCCGTGGGGGGTGAGCAGTTCTTC. This gives the protein CASSLSVGGEQFF. Complete variable domain (other parts from reference TRBV7-3 and TRBJ2-1): GAGVSQTPSNKVTEKGKYVELRCDPISGHTALYWYRQSLGQGPEFLIYFQGTGAADDSGLPNDRFFAVRPEGSVSTLKIQRTERGDSAVYLCASSLSVGGEQFFGPGTRLTVL.

The chain carries TRBV6-2 or TRBV6-3 and TRBJ2-7; no reliable D call. Germline-derived CDR1 and CDR2 are MNHEY and SVGEGT. Trimming stripped 4 bases from V and 6 bases from J, with 10 bases between. The CDR3 sequence is 12 residues long. The CDR3 sequence: CASSWAVGEQYF. CDR3 nucleotide sequence: TGTGCCAGCAGTTGGGCTGTGGGCGAGCAGTACTTC.

The sample holds many counts of this clonotype. The rearrangement links TRBV7-2 to TRBJ2-3; D uncertain. The germline V gene has CDR1 SGHTA and CDR2 FQGNSA. With 1 base removed from V and 3 bases from J, the gap between germline ends came to 5 bases. The CDR3 is made up of 13 amino acids. CDR3 sequence: CASSLVGTDTQYF. DNA of the CDR3: TGTGCCAGCAGCTTAGTCGGGACAGATACGCAGTATTTT.

The table lists this clonotype with a few counts. The chain has TRBV7-8 and TRBJ2-7, with D perhaps TRBD1 (5 bases). Germline-derived CDR1 and CDR2 are SGHVS and FQNEAQ. CDR3 length: 14 amino acids. V was trimmed by 1 base and J by 6 bases, leaving 13 bases between them. The CDR3: CASSLVQGQAEQYF. The CDR3 coding sequence is TGTGCCAGCAGCTTAGTTCAGGGCCAAGCCGAGCAGTACTTC.

This clonotype was seen repeatedly, ten times or more. The J gene is TRBJ1-1, the V gene TRBV7-2; D might be TRBD1 (6 bases). V was cut by 2 bases and J by 8 bases, with 21 bases left in between. This CDR3 is 16 amino acids long. CDR1 is SGHTA, CDR2 FQGNSA, per germline. CDR3 in DNA: TGTGCCAGCAGCTTATTCGAGGTCGGGGGCGCGAGAGAAGCTTTCTTT. The encoded protein is CASSLFEVGGAREAFF.

This chain links TRBV2 with TRBJ1-1; TRBD1 might be the D (5 bases). The V end was cut by 6 bases, the J end by 2 bases, with 10 bases between. Germline V gene lookup returns CDR1 SNHLY and CDR2 FYNNEI. CDR3 length: 13 residues. In DNA form, the CDR3 reads TGTGCCAGCAGGACAAGGACAAACACTGAAGCTTTCTTT. Its translation: CASRTRTNTEAFF.

The J gene is TRBJ2-2, the V gene TRBV7-3, with 12 bases matching TRBD2. The junction had 6 bases not matched to a gene; V was cut back by 5 bases and J by 2 bases. The germline V gene has CDR1 SGHTA and CDR2 FQGTGA. There are 17 residues in the CDR3. CDR3 nucleotide sequence: TGTGCCAGCAGCCCCCGCGGACTAGCGGGAAACACCGGGGAGCTGTTTTTT. Its protein product is CASSPRGLAGNTGELFF.

The table lists this clonotype with many counts. This chain uses TRBV11-2 with TRBJ2-7; D assignment may be TRBD1 or TRBD2 (5 bases each). There are 14 residues in the CDR3. V was clipped by 3 bases and J by 2 bases, with 11 bases between them. Germline V gives CDR1 SGHAT, CDR2 FQNNGV. This CDR3 reads CASSFGAGTYEQYF. In DNA, the CDR3 is TGTGCCAGCAGCTTCGGGGCCGGTACCTACGAGCAGTACTTC.

This clonotype was seen repeatedly, ten times or more. The chain has TRBV11-2 and TRBJ2-1, with D perhaps TRBD2 (5 bases). The germline CDR1 and CDR2 sequences are SGHAT and FQNNGV. Trimming pared 1 base from V and 4 bases from J, leaving 8 bases between. The length of the CDR3 is 14 residues. The CDR3, as DNA: TGTGCCAGCAGCTTAGGGCGGGTATACAATGAGCAGTTCTTC. Amino acid sequence: CASSLGRVYNEQFF.

Many counts were recorded for this clonotype. The V and J genes are TRBV14 and TRBJ2-2; D remains unclear. Germline V CDR1 and CDR2: SGHDN, FVKESK. The V end lost 1 base, the J end lost 5 bases, and 8 bases lay between the germline ends. The CDR3 totals 14 residues. The CDR3 spells CASSQGPMTGELFF. The CDR3, as DNA: TGTGCCAGCAGCCAAGGCCCGATGACCGGGGAGCTGTTTTTT.

The chain joins TRBV25-1 to TRBJ2-4; no reliable D call. The CDR3 sequence is 18 residues long. The germline V and J ends were trimmed by 2 bases and 0 bases, with 17 bases remaining between them. Germline V lookup: CDR1 MGHDK, CDR2 SYGVNS. The CDR3 bases are TGTGCCAGCAGTGAAGTAATCGGACCCTTCGGAGCCAAAAACATTCAGTACTTC. It codes for CASSEVIGPFGAKNIQYF.